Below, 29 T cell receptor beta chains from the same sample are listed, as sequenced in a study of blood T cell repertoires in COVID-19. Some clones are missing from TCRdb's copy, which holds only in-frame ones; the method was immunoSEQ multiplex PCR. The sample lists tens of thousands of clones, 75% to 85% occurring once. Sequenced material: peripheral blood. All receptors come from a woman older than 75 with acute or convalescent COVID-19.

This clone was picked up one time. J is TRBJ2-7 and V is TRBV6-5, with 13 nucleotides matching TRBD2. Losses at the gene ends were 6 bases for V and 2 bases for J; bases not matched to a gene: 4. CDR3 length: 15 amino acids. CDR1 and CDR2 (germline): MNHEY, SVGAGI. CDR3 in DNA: TGTGCCAGCAGCCAGGGACTAGCGGGAACCTACGAGCAGTACTTC. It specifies CASSQGLAGTYEQYF.

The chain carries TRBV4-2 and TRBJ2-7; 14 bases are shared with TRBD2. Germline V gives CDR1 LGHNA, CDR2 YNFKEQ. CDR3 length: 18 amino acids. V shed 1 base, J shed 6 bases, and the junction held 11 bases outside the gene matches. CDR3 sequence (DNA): TGTGCCAGCAGCCAAGTTAATTCCGGACTAGCGGGAGGCGGCGAGCAGTACTTC. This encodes CASSQVNSGLAGGGEQYF.

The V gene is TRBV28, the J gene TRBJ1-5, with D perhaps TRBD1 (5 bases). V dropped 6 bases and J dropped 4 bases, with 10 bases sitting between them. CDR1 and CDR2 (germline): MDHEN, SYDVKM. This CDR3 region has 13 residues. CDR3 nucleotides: TGTGCCAGCAGAGCAGGGTGGAATCAGCCCCAGCATTTT. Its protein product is CASRAGWNQPQHF.

CDR3 sequence: CASSYSLAGGYEQYF. The CDR3 nucleotides are TGTGCCAGCAGTTACTCGTTAGCGGGAGGGTACGAGCAGTACTTC. V usage is TRBV6-5 and J usage is TRBJ2-7; 11 nucleotides match TRBD2. This CDR3 is 15 amino acids long. In germline, CDR1 is MNHEY, CDR2 SVGAGI. Trimming cost V 0 bases and J 4 bases; bases outside gene matches: 2.

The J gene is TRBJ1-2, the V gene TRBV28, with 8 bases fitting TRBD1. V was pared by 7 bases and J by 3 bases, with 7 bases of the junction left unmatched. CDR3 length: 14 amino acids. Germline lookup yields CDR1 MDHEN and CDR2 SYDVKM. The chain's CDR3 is CASTSGGADYGYTF. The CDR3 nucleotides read TGTGCCAGCACCTCAGGGGGCGCGGACTATGGCTACACCTTC.

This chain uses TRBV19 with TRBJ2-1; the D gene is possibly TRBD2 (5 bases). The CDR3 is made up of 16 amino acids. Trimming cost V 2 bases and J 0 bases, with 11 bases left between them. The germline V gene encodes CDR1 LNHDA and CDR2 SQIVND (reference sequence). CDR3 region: CASSIRPGSSYNEQFF. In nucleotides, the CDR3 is TGTGCCAGTAGTATACGCCCGGGGAGCTCCTACAATGAGCAGTTCTTC. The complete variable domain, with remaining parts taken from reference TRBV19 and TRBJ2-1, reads DGGITQSPKYLFRKEGQNVTLSCEQNLNHDAMYWYRQDPGQGLRLIYYSQIVNDFQKGDIAEGYSVSREKKESFPLTVTSAQKNPTAFYLCASSIRPGSSYNEQFFGPGTRLTVL.

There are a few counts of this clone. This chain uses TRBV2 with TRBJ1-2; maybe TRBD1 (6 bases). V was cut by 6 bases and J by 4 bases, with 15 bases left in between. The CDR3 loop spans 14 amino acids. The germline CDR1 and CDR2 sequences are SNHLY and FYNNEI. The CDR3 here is CASRAGTWGYGYTF. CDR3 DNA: TGTGCCAGCAGAGCCGGGACATGGGGCTATGGCTACACCTTC.

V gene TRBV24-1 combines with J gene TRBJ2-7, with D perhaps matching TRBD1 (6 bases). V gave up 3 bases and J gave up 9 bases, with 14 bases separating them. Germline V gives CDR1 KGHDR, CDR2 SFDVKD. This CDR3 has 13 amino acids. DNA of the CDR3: TGTGCCACCAGTGATCCCGGGACACCTGGGCAGTACTTC. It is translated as CATSDPGTPGQYF.

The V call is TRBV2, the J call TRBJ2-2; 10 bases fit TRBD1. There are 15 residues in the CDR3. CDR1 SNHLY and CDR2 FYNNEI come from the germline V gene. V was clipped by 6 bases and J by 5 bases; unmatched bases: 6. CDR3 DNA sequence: TGTGCCAGCAGCGCGGACAGGGGGGAAACCGGGGAGCTGTTTTTT. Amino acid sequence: CASSADRGETGELFF.

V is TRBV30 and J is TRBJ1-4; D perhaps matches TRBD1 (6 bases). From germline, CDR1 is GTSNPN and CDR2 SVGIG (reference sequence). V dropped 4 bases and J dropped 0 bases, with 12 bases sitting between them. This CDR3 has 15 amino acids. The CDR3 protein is CAWKAGVATNEKLFF. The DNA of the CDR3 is TGTGCCTGGAAGGCAGGGGTGGCAACTAATGAAAAACTGTTTTTT.

The CDR3 nucleotides are TGTGCCAGCAGGGCGATGCGACAGGGCCAGCAGCCCCAGCATTTT. It yields the protein CASRAMRQGQQPQHF. This rearrangement joins TRBV6-5 to TRBJ1-5; 7 positions agree with TRBD1. Looked up from germline, CDR1 is MNHEY and CDR2 is SVGAGI. V was clipped by 6 bases and J by 7 bases; unmatched bases: 12. The CDR3 spans 15 residues.

The CDR3 nucleotides read TGTGCCAGCAGTTTATGGCAGGGCAATTCACCCCTCCACTTT. Encoded protein: CASSLWQGNSPLHF. The chain combines TRBV28 with TRBJ1-6; TRBD1 might be the D (5 bases). Germline lookup yields CDR1 MDHEN and CDR2 SYDVKM. The CDR3 contains 14 residues. The V gene lost 0 bases and the J gene lost 7 bases, with 7 bases spanning the gap.

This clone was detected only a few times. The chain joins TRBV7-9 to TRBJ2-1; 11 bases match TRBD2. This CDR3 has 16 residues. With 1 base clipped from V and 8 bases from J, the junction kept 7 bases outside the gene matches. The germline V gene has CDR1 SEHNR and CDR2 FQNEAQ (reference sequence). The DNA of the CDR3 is TGTGCCAGCAGCTTAGGACTAGCGGGACTTCCACATGAGCAGTTCTTC. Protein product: CASSLGLAGLPHEQFF. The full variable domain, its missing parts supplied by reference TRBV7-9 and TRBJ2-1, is DTGVSQNPRHKITKRGQNVTFRCDPISEHNRLYWYRQTLGQGPEFLTYFQNEAQLEKSRLLSDRFSAERPKGSFSTLEIQRTEQGDSAMYLCASSLGLAGLPHEQFFGPGTRLTVL.

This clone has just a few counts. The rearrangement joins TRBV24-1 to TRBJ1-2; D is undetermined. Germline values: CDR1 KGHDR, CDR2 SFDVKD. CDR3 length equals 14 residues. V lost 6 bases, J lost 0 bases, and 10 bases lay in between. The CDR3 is CATSTPNTNYGYTF. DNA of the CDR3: TGTGCCACCAGTACTCCTAATACTAACTATGGCTACACCTTC.

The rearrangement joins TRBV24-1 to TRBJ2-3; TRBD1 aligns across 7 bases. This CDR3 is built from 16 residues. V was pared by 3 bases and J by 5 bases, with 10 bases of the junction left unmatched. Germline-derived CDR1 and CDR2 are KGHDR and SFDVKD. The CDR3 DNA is TGTGCCACCAGTGATCTCGGGACAGCCAAAGGAGATACGCAGTATTTT. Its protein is CATSDLGTAKGDTQYF.

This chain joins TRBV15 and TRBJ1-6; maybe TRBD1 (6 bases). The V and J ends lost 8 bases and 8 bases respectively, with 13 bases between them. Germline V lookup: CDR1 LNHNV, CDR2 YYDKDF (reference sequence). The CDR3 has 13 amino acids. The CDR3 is CATSLEGDSPLHF. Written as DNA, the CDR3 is TGTGCCACCTCGCTAGAGGGGGATTCACCCCTCCACTTT.

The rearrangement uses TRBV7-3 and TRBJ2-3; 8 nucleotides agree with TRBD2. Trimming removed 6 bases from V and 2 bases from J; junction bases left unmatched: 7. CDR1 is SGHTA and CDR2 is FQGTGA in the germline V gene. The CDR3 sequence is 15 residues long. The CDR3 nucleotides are TGTGCCAGCAGTACCGGGACTAGTTACACAGATACGCAGTATTTT. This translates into CASSTGTSYTDTQYF.

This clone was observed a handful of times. The CDR3 loop reads CASSLRATGLGGSTDEQYF. The CDR3 coding sequence is TGTGCCAGCAGCCTGAGGGCCACAGGATTGGGAGGGTCTACCGACGAGCAGTACTTC. J is TRBJ2-7 and V is TRBV11-2; 7 bases align to TRBD2. Trimming cost V 5 bases and J 5 bases; bases outside gene matches: 24. The CDR3 sequence is 19 residues long. Germline CDR1 reads SGHAT; CDR2 reads FQNNGV.

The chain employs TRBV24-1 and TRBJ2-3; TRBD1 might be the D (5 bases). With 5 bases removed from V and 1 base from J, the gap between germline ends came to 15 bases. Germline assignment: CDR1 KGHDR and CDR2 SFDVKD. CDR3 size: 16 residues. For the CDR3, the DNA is TGTGCCACCAGTGGCCAGGGCGGCTTCGGCACAGATACGCAGTATTTT. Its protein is CATSGQGGFGTDTQYF.

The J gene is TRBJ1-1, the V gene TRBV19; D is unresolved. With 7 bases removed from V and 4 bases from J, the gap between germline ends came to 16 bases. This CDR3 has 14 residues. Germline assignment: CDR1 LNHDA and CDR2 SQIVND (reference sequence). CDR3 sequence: CASTVGGYGTEAFF. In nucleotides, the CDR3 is TGTGCCAGTACCGTTGGAGGGTACGGCACTGAAGCTTTCTTT.

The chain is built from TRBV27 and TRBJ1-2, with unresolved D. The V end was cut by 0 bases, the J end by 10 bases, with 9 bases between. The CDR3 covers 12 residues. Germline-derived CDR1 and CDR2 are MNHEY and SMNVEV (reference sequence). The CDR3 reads CASSLSGRFYTF. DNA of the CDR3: TGTGCCAGCAGTTTATCCGGCAGGTTCTACACCTTC.

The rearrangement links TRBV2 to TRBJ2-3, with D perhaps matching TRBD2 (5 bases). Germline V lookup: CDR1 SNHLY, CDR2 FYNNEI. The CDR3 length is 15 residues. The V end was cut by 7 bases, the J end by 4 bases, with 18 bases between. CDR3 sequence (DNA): TGTGCCAGCAAGGTTGTGGCGGGCGTAGCAGATACGCAGTATTTT. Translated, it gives CASKVVAGVADTQYF. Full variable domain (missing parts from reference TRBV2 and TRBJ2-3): EPEVTQTPSHQVTQMGQEVILRCVPISNHLYFYWYRQILGQKVEFLVSFYNNEISEKSEIFDDQFSVERPDGSNFTLKIRSTKLEDSAMYFCASKVVAGVADTQYFGPGTRLTVL.

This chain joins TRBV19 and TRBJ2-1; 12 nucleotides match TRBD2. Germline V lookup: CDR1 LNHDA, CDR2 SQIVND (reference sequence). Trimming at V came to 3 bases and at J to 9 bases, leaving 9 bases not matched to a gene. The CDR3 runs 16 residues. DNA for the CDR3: TGTGCCAGTAGTATCATCCTAGCGGGAGGGCGTGGTGAGCAGTTCTTC. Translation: CASSIILAGGRGEQFF.

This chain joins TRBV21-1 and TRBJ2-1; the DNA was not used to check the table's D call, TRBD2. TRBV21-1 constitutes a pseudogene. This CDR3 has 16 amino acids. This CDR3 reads CASSGGLGVFCHEQFF. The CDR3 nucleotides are TGTGCCAGCAGCGGGGGACTAGGGGTTTTCTGCCATGAGCAGTTCTTC.

DNA of the CDR3: TGTGCCAGCAGTTACTCGCCTAGCGGGGCCTACAATGAGCAGTTCTTC. Its translation is CASSYSPSGAYNEQFF. The chain is built from TRBV6-5 and TRBJ2-1; TRBD2 matches at 9 bases. V trimming: 0 bases; J trimming: 2 bases; junction bases outside the gene matches: 2. The germline V gene encodes CDR1 MNHEY and CDR2 SVGAGI. CDR3 length: 16 amino acids.

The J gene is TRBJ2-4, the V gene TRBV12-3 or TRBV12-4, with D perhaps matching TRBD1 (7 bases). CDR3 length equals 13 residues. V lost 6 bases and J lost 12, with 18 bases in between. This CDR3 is CASRKGAARDQYF. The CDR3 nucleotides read TGTGCCAGCAGAAAGGGGGCCGCGCGGGATCAGTACTTC.

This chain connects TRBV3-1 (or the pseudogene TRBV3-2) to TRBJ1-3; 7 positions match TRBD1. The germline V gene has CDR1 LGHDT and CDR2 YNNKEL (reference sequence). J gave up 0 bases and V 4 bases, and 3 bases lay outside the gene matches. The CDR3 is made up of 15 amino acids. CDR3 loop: CASSLRGDSGNTIYF. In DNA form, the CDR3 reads TGTGCCAGCAGCCTCAGGGGGGACTCTGGAAACACCATATATTTT.

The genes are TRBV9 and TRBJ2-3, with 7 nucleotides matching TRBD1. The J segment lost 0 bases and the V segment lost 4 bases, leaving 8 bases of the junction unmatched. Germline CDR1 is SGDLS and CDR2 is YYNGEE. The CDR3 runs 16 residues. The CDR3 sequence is CASSIHTGASTDTQYF. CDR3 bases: TGTGCCAGCAGCATCCATACAGGGGCCAGCACAGATACGCAGTATTTT.

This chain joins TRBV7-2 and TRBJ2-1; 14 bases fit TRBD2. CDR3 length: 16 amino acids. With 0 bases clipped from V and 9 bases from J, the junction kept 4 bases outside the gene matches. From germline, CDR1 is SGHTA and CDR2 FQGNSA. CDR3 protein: CASSLAGLAGAFEQFF. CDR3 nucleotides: TGTGCCAGCAGCTTAGCGGGACTAGCGGGAGCGTTTGAGCAGTTCTTC.